The clone carrying this TCR beta chain was seen a handful of times. As yet, its antigen is unknown. Losses at the gene ends were 5 bases for V and 5 bases for J; bases not matched to a gene: 9. From germline, CDR1 is LNHDA and CDR2 SQIVND (reference sequence). The CDR3 is 16 residues long. The study left out patients who had uncontrolled infection, other autoimmune disease, pregnancy or lactation. The PBMCs were taken from more than 8 ml of fresh peripheral blood. The sample is drawn from a study of T cells in Graves' hyperthyroidism and ophthalmopathy. Study information: The initial diagnosis was the point when peripheral blood was collected, ahead of any treatment.

Study results and caveats: Most clonotypes expanded in the thyroid (above 0.001) were also present in blood.

RNA transcripts served as the template for amplifying TCR beta CDR3 regions. The TCR CDR3 first-round RT-PCR relied on the HTBI primer set. TCRdb reanalysed the multiplex PCR reads using MiXCR and keeps one entry per CDR3 protein. The sample holds about 720,000 distinct CDR3 sequences, around 17% seen once. Input material: blood. This sequence joins TRBV19 and TRBJ2-5; TRBD2 aligns across 12 bases. The TCR sequence derives from a man between 18 and 29 years old with Graves' hyperthyroidism. The CDR3 loop is CASSSRLAGVGETQYF. CDR3 nucleotides: TGTGCCAGTAGTTCGCGACTAGCGGGAGTCGGTGAGACCCAGTACTTC.